The clone carrying this TCR beta chain was seen a single time. Using immunoSEQ multiplex PCR, the repertoire was profiled, and TCRdb retains in-frame clones only, with some absent. This sample has 35,000 or so clones, with more than 80% found just once. The entry originates in a study of radiotherapy plus CTLA-4 blockade in lung cancer. Germline V gene lookup returns CDR1 LNHDA and CDR2 SQIVND (reference sequence). The V end was cut by 7 bases, the J end by 1 base, with 22 bases between. This CDR3 spans 17 amino acids. The chain uses TRBV19 and TRBJ1-1; D is possibly TRBD1 (6 bases). The TCR was taken from a human donor with non-small cell lung cancer who had stable disease on radiotherapy plus ipilimumab. The sequences come from peripheral blood, collected from a patient treated with radiotherapy plus ipilimumab. CDR3 amino acids: CASTSSLRGMRNTEAFF. The CDR3, as DNA: TGTGCCAGTACCTCATCCCTCAGGGGAATGAGGAACACTGAAGCTTTCTTT.